Each of the 2 T cell receptor beta chains below was sequenced from the same sample in a study of cytomegalovirus exposure and HLA in healthy donors. This table comes from immunoSEQ multiplex PCR, and its TCRdb copy is limited to in-frame clones, with some not included. The data hold 150,000 to 200,000 clones, with approximately 80% observed a single time. The sample consisted of PBMCs. The receptors derive from a man aged 30 to 45 in good health and CMV-seropositive.

The chain employs TRBV6-5 and TRBJ2-1; D gene ambiguous. The CDR3 consists of 14 residues. The V gene lost 5 bases and the J gene lost 4 bases, with 12 bases spanning the gap. Germline CDR1 and CDR2: MNHEY and SVGAGI. Here the CDR3 DNA reads TGTGCCAGCAGTGCCCCGGGTGGGTACAATGAGCAGTTCTTC. Protein: CASSAPGGYNEQFF.

CDR3 nucleotide sequence: TGTGCCTGGAGTATTACCGGGACAGGGTCCACTGAAGCTTTCTTT. Amino acids: CAWSITGTGSTEAFF. This sequence joins TRBV30 and TRBJ1-1, with 9 bases aligning to TRBD1. Germline loops: CDR1 GTSNPN, CDR2 SVGIG (reference sequence). With V trimmed by 2 bases and J by 4 bases, 8 bases remained unmatched. The CDR3 extends over 15 amino acids.